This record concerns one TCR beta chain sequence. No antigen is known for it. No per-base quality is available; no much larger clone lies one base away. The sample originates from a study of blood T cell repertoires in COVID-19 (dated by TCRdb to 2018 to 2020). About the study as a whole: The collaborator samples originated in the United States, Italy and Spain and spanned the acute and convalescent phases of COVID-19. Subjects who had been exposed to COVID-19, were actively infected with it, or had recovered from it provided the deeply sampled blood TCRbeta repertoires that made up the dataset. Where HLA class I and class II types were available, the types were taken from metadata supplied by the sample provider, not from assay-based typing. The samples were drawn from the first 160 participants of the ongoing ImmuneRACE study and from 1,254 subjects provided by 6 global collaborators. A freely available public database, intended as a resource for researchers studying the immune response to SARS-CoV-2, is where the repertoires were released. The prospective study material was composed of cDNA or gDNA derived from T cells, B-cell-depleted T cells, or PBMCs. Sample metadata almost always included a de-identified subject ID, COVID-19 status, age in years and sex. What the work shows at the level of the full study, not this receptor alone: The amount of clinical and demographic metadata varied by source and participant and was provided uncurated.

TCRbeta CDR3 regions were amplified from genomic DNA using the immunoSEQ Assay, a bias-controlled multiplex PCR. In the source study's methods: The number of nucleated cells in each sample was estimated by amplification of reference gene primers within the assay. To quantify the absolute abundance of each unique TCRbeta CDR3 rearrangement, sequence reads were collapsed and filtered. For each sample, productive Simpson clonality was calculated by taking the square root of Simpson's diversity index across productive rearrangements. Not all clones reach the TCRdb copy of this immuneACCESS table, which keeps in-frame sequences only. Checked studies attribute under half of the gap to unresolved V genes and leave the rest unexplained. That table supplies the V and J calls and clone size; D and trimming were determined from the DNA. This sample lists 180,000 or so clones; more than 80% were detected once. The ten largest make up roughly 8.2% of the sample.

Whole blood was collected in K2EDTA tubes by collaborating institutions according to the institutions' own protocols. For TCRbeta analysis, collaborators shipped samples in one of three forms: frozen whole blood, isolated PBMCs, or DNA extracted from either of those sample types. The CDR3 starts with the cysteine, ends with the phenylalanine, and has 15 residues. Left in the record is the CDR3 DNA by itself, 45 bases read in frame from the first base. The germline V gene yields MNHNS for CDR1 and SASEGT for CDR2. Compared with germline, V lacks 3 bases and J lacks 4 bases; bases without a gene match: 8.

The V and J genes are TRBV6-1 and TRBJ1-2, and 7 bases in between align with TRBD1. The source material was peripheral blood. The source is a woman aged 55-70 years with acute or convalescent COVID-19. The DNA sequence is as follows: TGTGCCAGCAGTGAGACCGGGACAGCATCCTATGGCTACACCTTC. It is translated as CASSETGTASYGYTF.